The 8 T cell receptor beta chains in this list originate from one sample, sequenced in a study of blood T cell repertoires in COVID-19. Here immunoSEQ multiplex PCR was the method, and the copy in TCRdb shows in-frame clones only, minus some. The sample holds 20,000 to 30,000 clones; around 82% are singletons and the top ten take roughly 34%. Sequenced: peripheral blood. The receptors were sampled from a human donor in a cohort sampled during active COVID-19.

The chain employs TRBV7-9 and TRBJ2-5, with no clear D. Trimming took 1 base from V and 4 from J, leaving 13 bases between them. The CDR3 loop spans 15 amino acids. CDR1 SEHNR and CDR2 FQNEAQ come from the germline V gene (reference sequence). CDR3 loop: CASSLGPTVGETQYF. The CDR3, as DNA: TGTGCCAGCAGCTTAGGCCCAACGGTTGGAGAGACCCAGTACTTC. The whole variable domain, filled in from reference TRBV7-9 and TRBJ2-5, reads DTGVSQNPRHKITKRGQNVTFRCDPISEHNRLYWYRQTLGQGPEFLTYFQNEAQLEKSRLLSDRFSAERPKGSFSTLEIQRTEQGDSAMYLCASSLGPTVGETQYFGPGTRLLVL.

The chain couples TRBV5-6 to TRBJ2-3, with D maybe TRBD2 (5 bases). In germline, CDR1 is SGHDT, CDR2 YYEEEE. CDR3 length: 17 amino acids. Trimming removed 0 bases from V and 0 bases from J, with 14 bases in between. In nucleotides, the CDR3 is TGTGCCAGCAGCTTGGAGGAGGTCTTTACTAGCACAGATACGCAGTATTTT. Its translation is CASSLEEVFTSTDTQYF. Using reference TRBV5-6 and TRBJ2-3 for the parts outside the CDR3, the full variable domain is DAGVTQSPTHLIKTRGQQVTLRCSPKSGHDTVSWYQQALGQGPQFIFQYYEEEERQRGNFPDRFSGHQFPNYSSELNVNALLLGDSALYLCASSLEEVFTSTDTQYFGPGTRLTVL.

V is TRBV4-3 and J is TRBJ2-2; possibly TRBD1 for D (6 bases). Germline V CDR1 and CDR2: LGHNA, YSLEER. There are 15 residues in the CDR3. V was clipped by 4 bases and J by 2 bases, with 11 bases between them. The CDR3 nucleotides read TGCGCCAGCAGCCCCGGGACACCTAACACCGGGGAGCTGTTTTTT. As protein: CASSPGTPNTGELFF.

CDR3 in DNA: TGTGCCAGCAGTGACGCCCGGACAGGTCAGCCCCAGCATTTT. Translating gives CASSDARTGQPQHF. The rearrangement links TRBV2 to TRBJ1-5; TRBD1 matches at 7 bases. CDR1 is SNHLY, CDR2 FYNNEI, per germline. Losses at the gene ends were 3 bases for V and 6 bases for J; bases not matched to a gene: 5. The CDR3 runs 14 residues.

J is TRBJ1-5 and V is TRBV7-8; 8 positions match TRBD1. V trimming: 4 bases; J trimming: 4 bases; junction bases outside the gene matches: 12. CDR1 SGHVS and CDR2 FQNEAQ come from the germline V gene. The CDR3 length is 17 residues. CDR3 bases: TGTGCCAGCAGCTGGACAGGGTACAGTGCTCGAAATCAGCCCCAGCATTTT. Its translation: CASSWTGYSARNQPQHF.

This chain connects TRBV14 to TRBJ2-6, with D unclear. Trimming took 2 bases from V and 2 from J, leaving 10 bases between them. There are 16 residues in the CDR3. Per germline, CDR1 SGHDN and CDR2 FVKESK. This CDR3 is CASSQPRQAGANVLTF. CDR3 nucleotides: TGTGCCAGCAGCCAACCCCGACAAGCTGGGGCCAACGTCCTGACTTTC.

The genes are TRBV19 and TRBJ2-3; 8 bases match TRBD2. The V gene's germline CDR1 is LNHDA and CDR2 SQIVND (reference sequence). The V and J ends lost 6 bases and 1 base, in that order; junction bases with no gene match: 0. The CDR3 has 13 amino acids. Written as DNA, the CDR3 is TGTGCCAGTAGACTAGCGGGCACAGATACGCAGTATTTT. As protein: CASRLAGTDTQYF.

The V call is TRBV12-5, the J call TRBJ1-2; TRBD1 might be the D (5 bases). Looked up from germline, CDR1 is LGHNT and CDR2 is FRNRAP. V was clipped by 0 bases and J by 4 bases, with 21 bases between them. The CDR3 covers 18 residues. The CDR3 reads CASGLVYLGQGNPYGYTF. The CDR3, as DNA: TGTGCTAGTGGTTTGGTGTATTTGGGGCAGGGTAACCCCTATGGCTACACCTTC.